These 2 T cell receptor beta chains were all obtained from the same sample, sequenced in a study of blood T cell repertoires in COVID-19. The method was immunoSEQ multiplex PCR; TCRdb's version includes in-frame clones alone and lacks a portion of them. This table has approximately 200,000 clones, roughly 94% appearing once. Sequencing was carried out using peripheral blood. The origin of the receptors is a man under 40 with COVID-19, enrolled during active disease.

This clone was recorded a few times. V and J are TRBV4-2 and TRBJ1-2; 7 bases are shared with TRBD1. The V segment lost 1 base and the J segment 6 bases; nucleotides outside the gene matches: 8. This CDR3 comprises 15 residues. Looked up from germline, CDR1 is LGHNA and CDR2 is YNFKEQ. The CDR3 spells CASSQVGGRGDGYTF. CDR3 DNA: TGTGCCAGCAGCCAAGTGGGGGGCAGGGGGGATGGCTACACCTTC.

This sequence joins TRBV9 and TRBJ1-1; D is ambiguous. Per the germline V gene, CDR1 is SGDLS and CDR2 is YYNGEE. The V gene lost 7 bases and the J gene lost 3 bases, with 7 bases spanning the gap. The CDR3 sequence is 11 residues long. The CDR3 DNA is TGTGCCAGCGGGCGGGACACTGAAGCTTTCTTT. Translated, it gives CASGRDTEAFF.